This T cell receptor (beta chain) was profiled in a study of control samples from healthy donors and cancer patients. Deletions cut 2 bases from V and 4 bases from J, with 17 bases between. Germline CDR1 and CDR2: SEHNR and FQNEAQ (reference sequence). This CDR3 contains 16 residues. Assay: immunoSEQ multiplex PCR; the TCRdb copy retains only in-frame clones and omits some. The sample records around 94,000 clones, 92% being singletons. The chain has TRBV7-9 and TRBJ1-2; D perhaps matches TRBD1 (6 bases). The TCR sequence derives from a woman younger than 35 in good health. Sequences were obtained from blood. CDR3 residues: CASSLLGEGGFYGYTF. As DNA, the CDR3 is TGTGCCAGCAGCTTACTGGGGGAGGGGGGCTTCTATGGCTACACCTTC.